This record concerns one TCR beta chain sequence. There is no known antigen for this receptor. Base qualities were left out, and no much larger clone turns up one base away. The method was multiplex PCR. Instrument used: Illumina HiSeq 4000. iRepertoire HTBI primers and Arm-PCR amplification of CDR3 regions were used to construct TCR beta libraries. Before sequencing, the PCR products underwent gel purification. In the original analysis: A total of around 59 TRBV and 14 TRBJ segments were identified across samples and were used for gene usage analysis of CDR3 amino acid clonotypes. Filtered high-quality paired reads were merged into contigs using COPE and FqMerger. BLAST was used to align contigs to IMGT TRBV, TRBD and TRBJ reference genes, and CDR3 was defined according to IMGT. Clonotypes above 0.1% frequency were classified as highly expanded clones. Shannon entropy was used to measure repertoire diversity, and the Gini coefficient was used to measure V-J evenness. A clonotype found in more than one individual was treated as public. TCRdb reworked the public reads: Q25 trimming with fastp, MiXCR clone assembly, productive beta chains retained. Each CDR3 protein appears once, grouped with its most common genes and DNA. These V and J calls derive from TCRdb rather than the authors' analysis. This sample gives under 800,000 distinct CDR3 sequences in total; roughly 16% of them show up just once. Together, the top ten hold approximately 18% of the sample.

The germline V gene (reference sequence) sets CDR1 to GTSNPN and CDR2 to SVGIG. Trimming costs V 5 bases and J 2 bases, and their ends lie 15 bases apart. The CDR3 contains 14 residues, cysteine and phenylalanine counted. Here the CDR3 DNA is all that survives: 42 bases in frame from base 1. This entry comes from a study of regulatory T cells in long-lasting Graves disease listed by TCRdb under 2021. Turning to the overall study: Patients with newly diagnosed Graves' disease had been on antithyroid drugs for under 3 months. This study used TCR sequencing and RNA sequencing of peripheral blood to compare persistent Graves' disease patients against newly diagnosed Graves' disease patients. The study was registered as a clinical trial and conducted in China. TCR sequencing covered 13 persistent and around 20 newly diagnosed Graves' disease patients, some 33 samples in total. What the study reported, not specific to this receptor: Patients with persistent disease shared more public clonotypes (approximately 2,500) than newly diagnosed patients did (around 980). Sequencing and analysis were restricted to the TCR beta chain. The study examined only peripheral blood because the primary lesion, thyroid tissue, could not be accessed. Persistent Graves' disease patients showed lower TCR Shannon entropy and fewer highly expanded clones than newly diagnosed patients, suggesting clonal expansion. Preferential use of TRBV28, TRBJ1-2 and TRBJ2-5 was observed in persistent disease, whereas TRBV20-1 and TRBJ2-1 were favored in newly diagnosed disease. As a limitation, the authors acknowledged that the small sample size may reduce accuracy.

The time point label, read with the paper, signifies: newly diagnosed GD, antithyroid drugs for less than 3 months. RNA was extracted from PBMCs in TRIzol for both TCR sequencing and RNA sequencing. Graves' disease was diagnosed according to American Thyroid Association guidelines. Patients were recruited from an endocrinology department in Xi'an, China. Each patient gave approximately 9 milliliters of peripheral blood, collected in an EDTA anticoagulant tube. Ficoll Paque Plus density gradient separation was used to isolate PBMCs, and no additional T cell sorting was done. An Agilent 2100 Bioanalyzer and agarose gel were used to assess RNA quality, and a NanoDrop 2000 was used to measure RNA concentration. This same sample was also taken into another study, of T cells in Graves' hyperthyroidism and ophthalmopathy. The second investigation adds: Stable Graves' hyperthyroidism was defined as no progression to ophthalmopathy during 18 months of follow-up. Hyperthyroidism patients were aged 18 to 65 years and newly diagnosed, with disease duration of less than 2 months. The study excluded patients with uncontrolled infections, other autoimmune diseases, pregnancy or lactation. Clinical symptoms, serum thyroxine and TRAb, thyroid ultrasound, and orbital computed tomography formed the basis for the diagnoses. For the first round of RT-PCR on the TCR CDR3, the HTBI primer set was used together with the Qiagen OneStep RT-PCR kit. Most expanded thyroid clonotypes (frequency above 0.001) were also detected in blood, suggesting blood repertoires may reflect thyroid immune responses. Ophthalmopathy was separated from stable hyperthyroidism by a 13 V-J signature model, with 85% to 90% sensitivity and roughly 81% specificity obtained in cross-validation and 80%/75% obtained in testing. In validation, progression to ophthalmopathy was predicted by the model with nearly 71% sensitivity and 72.22% specificity, a median of 6.5 months before onset. A discovery cohort of approximately 100 patients, about 43 with Graves' ophthalmopathy and more than 55 with stable Graves' hyperthyroidism, was used to find distinguishing TCR V-J signatures. An independent validation cohort of around 19 hyperthyroidism patients and some 15 patients who later progressed to ophthalmopathy tested prospective prediction of ophthalmopathy. The 100 discovery patients were randomly split 7:3 into training and test sets. In addition, the study compared T-cell repertoires in thyroid tissue and in blood from five or six Graves' hyperthyroidism patients. After blood sampling, hyperthyroidism patients were treated with methimazole at a starting dose of 30 mg daily, and ophthalmopathy patients were treated with high-dose intravenous methylprednisolone. Libraries were constructed in a second round of multiplex PCR, after which size selection and purification were performed. Libraries were sequenced paired-end with 100 bp reads on an Illumina HiSeq2000. SOAPnuke was used to process the raw data, removing reads that contained adapters or uncalled bases, had a mean Phred below 15, or lacked an exact match to the constant primer or identifier. High-quality paired reads were merged with COPE v1.2.5, and unique nucleotide sequences were defined as clonotypes. MiTCR v1.1 was used to align clonotypes to the IMGT TRBV, TRBD and TRBJ reference segments. Only V-J combinations with frequency above 0.0001, covering 99% to 99.2% of repertoires, were analysed. The TCS score was defined as the ratio of F50 (clonal expansion) to E x V (chaos), calculated using BLOSUM62-based TCRdist between CDR3 peptides within each V-J. Welch's t-statistics and random forest reduced around 550 V-J features to 13, which were used in a naive Bayes classifier (R e1071). Sample size was not statistically predetermined, and blinding of investigators to group allocation was not performed. The paper describes TCR Vbeta CDR3 sequencing of 130 to 150 peripheral blood samples, made up of 43 ophthalmopathy patients, 70 to 75 hyperthyroidism patients and 17 progressor patients.

The sequencing here drew on peripheral blood mononuclear cells (PBMCs), taken at new diagnosis, from a patient treated with antithyroid drugs. This sequence originates from a woman younger than 45 with Graves disease. Donor details come from another sample of the same person, matched by shared clones. The chain employs TRBV30 and TRBJ1-1; the D segment could be TRBD1, given 6 matching bases. The CDR3 protein: CAWYRGGPNTEAFF. The nucleotides read TGTGCCTGGTATCGTGGGGGGCCCAACACTGAAGCTTTCTTT.